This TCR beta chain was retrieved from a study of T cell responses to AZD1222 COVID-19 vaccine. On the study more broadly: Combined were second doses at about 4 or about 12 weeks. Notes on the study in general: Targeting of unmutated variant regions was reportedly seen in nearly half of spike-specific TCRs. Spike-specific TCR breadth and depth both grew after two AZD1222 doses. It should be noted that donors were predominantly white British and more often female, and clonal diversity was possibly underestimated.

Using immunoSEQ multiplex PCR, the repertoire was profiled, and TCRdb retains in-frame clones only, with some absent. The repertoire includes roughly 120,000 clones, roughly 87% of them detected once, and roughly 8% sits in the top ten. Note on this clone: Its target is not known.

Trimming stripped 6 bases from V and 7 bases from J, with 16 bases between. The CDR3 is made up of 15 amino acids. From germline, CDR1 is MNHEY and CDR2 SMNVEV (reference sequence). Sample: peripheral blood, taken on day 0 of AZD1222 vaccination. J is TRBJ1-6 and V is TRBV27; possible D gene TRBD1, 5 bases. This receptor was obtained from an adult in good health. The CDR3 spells CASRATGIPNSPLHF. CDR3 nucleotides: TGTGCCAGCAGGGCAACAGGTATCCCGAATTCACCCCTCCACTTT.